Each of the 31 T cell receptor beta chains below was sequenced from the same sample in a study of blood T cell repertoires in COVID-19. The method was immunoSEQ multiplex PCR; TCRdb's version includes in-frame clones alone and lacks a portion of them. Here the sample spans tens of thousands of clones, around 83% being singletons. Source material: peripheral blood. Receptor source: a human donor in a cohort sampled during active COVID-19.

The chain recombines TRBV19 with TRBJ1-5; D gene unclear. The V and J ends lost 5 bases and 2 bases respectively, with 10 bases between them. This CDR3 has 14 amino acids. Germline CDR1 is LNHDA and CDR2 is SQIVND (reference sequence). The CDR3, as DNA: TGTGCCAGTAGTGTAGGGCAGGGCAATCAGCCCCAGCATTTT. It encodes CASSVGQGNQPQHF.

This sequence joins TRBV6-5 and TRBJ1-6, with no clear D. The CDR3 is made up of 15 amino acids. From germline, CDR1 is MNHEY and CDR2 SVGAGI. Trimming stripped 5 bases from V and 0 bases from J, with 8 bases between. CDR3 in DNA: TGTGCCAGCAGTATACAGTTCTCCTATAATTCACCCCTCCACTTT. This encodes CASSIQFSYNSPLHF.

The rearrangement links TRBV28 to TRBJ2-1; tentatively, D is TRBD1 (6 bases). Germline V gives CDR1 MDHEN, CDR2 SYDVKM. The CDR3 has 14 residues. V was shortened by 6 bases and J by 4 bases, with 13 bases between the two germline ends. The CDR3 DNA reads as TGTGCCAGCAGGCTAAGGACAGTATACAATGAGCAGTTCTTC. Translation: CASRLRTVYNEQFF.

This clone has a single count. The chain is built from TRBV7-3 and TRBJ2-2, with TRBD2 identical over 13 bases. The CDR3 extends over 14 amino acids. The trim removed 11 bases at V and 4 bases at J, leaving 4 bases unmatched. Germline CDR1 is SGHTA and CDR2 is FQGTGA. CDR3 protein: CACGTSGATGELFF. The DNA for the CDR3 is TGTGCCTGCGGGACTAGCGGGGCCACCGGGGAGCTGTTTTTT. The whole variable domain, remainder taken from reference TRBV7-3 and TRBJ2-2, is GAGVSQTPSNKVTEKGKYVELRCDPISGHTALYWYRQSLGQGPEFLIYFQGTGAADDSGLPNDRFFAVRPEGSVSTLKIQRTERGDSAVYLCACGTSGATGELFFGEGSRLTVL.

The chain carries TRBV15 and TRBJ2-7; possibly TRBD2 for D (6 bases). CDR1 and CDR2 (germline): LNHNV, YYDKDF (reference sequence). V was pared by 0 bases and J by 1 base, with 7 bases between. The CDR3 is made up of 14 amino acids. The CDR3 DNA follows: TGTGCCACCAGCAGAGAAGGGACTTCCTACGAGCAGTACTTC. Encoded protein: CATSREGTSYEQYF. Based on the CDR3 plus reference TRBV15 and TRBJ2-7, the full variable domain is DAMVIQNPRYQVTQFGKPVTLSCSQTLNHNVMYWYQQKSSQAPKLLFHYYDKDFNNEADTPDNFQSRRPNTSFCFLDIRSPGLGDTAMYLCATSREGTSYEQYFGPGTRLTVT.

V usage is TRBV7-6 and J usage is TRBJ2-5; D perhaps matches TRBD2 (5 bases). The CDR3 totals 15 residues. Germline V lookup: CDR1 SGHVS, CDR2 FNYEAQ. V was pared by 0 bases and J by 3 bases, with 11 bases between. This CDR3 is CASSLAPGTEETQYF. The CDR3 DNA reads as TGTGCCAGCAGCTTAGCCCCGGGAACGGAAGAGACCCAGTACTTC.

This chain joins TRBV5-1 and TRBJ1-1, with a tentative D call TRBD1 (6 bases). Per germline, CDR1 SGHRS and CDR2 YFSETQ. The CDR3 consists of 14 residues. V lost 4 bases and J lost 1, with 11 bases in between. The DNA of the CDR3 is TGCGCCAGCAGCCCCGGGACACCGAACACTGAAGCTTTCTTT. Protein product: CASSPGTPNTEAFF.

This CDR3 reads CASSVGGGPGNTIYF. CDR3 DNA sequence: TGTGCCAGCAGCGTAGGTGGGGGCCCTGGAAACACCATATATTTT. This chain links TRBV9 with TRBJ1-3; possibly TRBD1 for D (6 bases). Deletions cut 0 bases from V and 2 bases from J, with 9 bases between. The CDR3 sequence is 15 residues long. Germline V gives CDR1 SGDLS, CDR2 YYNGEE.

The chain combines TRBV19 with TRBJ1-4, with TRBD1 matching over 10 bases. V dropped 5 bases and J dropped 11; count of bases not matched to a gene: 11. CDR3 length equals 15 residues. Germline-derived CDR1 and CDR2 are LNHDA and SQIVND (reference sequence). The CDR3 here is CASSSRRDRGGKLFF. DNA for the CDR3: TGTGCCAGTAGTTCCCGCCGGGACAGGGGTGGGAAACTGTTTTTT.

The chain is built from TRBV6-5 and TRBJ2-2; the match to TRBD2 covers 7 bases. The CDR3 runs 15 residues. Germline loops: CDR1 MNHEY, CDR2 SVGAGI. The J segment lost 7 bases and the V segment lost 5 bases, leaving 10 bases of the junction unmatched. CDR3 amino acids: CASSPRTRIDGELFF. The CDR3 coding sequence is TGTGCCAGCAGTCCCCGGACTAGAATTGACGGGGAGCTGTTTTTT.

The chain is built from TRBV7-2 and TRBJ1-4; D ambiguous. Germline V gives CDR1 SGHTA, CDR2 FQGNSA. This CDR3 is 14 amino acids long. Trimming removed 0 bases from V and 4 bases from J, with 6 bases in between. CDR3 protein: CASSLAGRNEKLFF. CDR3 DNA: TGTGCCAGCAGCTTAGCGGGCCGTAATGAAAAACTGTTTTTT.

V is TRBV29-1 and J is TRBJ1-2; D is perhaps TRBD1 (5 bases). Germline V CDR1 and CDR2: SQVTM, ANQGSEA. The CDR3 covers 14 residues. V shed 7 bases and J shed 2 bases, with 17 bases lying between them. The CDR3 region is CSAADSRGNYGYTF. The CDR3 DNA is TGCAGCGCCGCCGACAGCCGGGGGAACTATGGCTACACCTTC.

This chain joins TRBV7-7 and TRBJ2-2; weak D call: TRBD2 (6 bases). The CDR3 length is 16 residues. Germline assignment: CDR1 SSHAT and CDR2 FNYEAQ (reference sequence). V dropped 5 bases and J dropped 6 bases, with 19 bases sitting between them. The CDR3 loop reads CASSTESGGMAGELFF. DNA for the CDR3: TGTGCCAGCAGCACAGAGTCGGGCGGGATGGCCGGGGAGCTGTTTTTT.

The chain uses TRBV20-1 and TRBJ1-5; 10 positions agree with TRBD1. Germline V gene data show CDR1 as DFQATT and CDR2 as SNEGSKA (reference sequence). There are 14 residues in the CDR3. Trimming removed 3 bases from V and 4 bases from J; junction bases left unmatched: 3. CDR3 in DNA: TGCAGTGCTAGTGGGGGACAGGGGAATCAGCCCCAGCATTTT. Its protein product is CSASGGQGNQPQHF.

V usage is TRBV30 and J usage is TRBJ1-4; 11 nucleotides align to TRBD1. J was trimmed by 3 bases and V by 3 bases; bases with no gene match: 6. Germline V gives CDR1 GTSNPN, CDR2 SVGIG (reference sequence). This CDR3 is 16 amino acids long. The chain's CDR3 is CAWRRTGGEANEKLFF. The CDR3 coding sequence is TGTGCCTGGAGGAGGACAGGGGGCGAGGCTAATGAAAAACTGTTTTTT.

The chain carries TRBV28 and TRBJ2-1; tentatively, D is TRBD2 (5 bases). This CDR3 contains 14 residues. In germline, CDR1 is MDHEN, CDR2 SYDVKM. V was clipped by 6 bases and J by 2 bases, with 11 bases between them. CDR3 sequence: CASRDSGTYNEQFF. The CDR3 bases are TGTGCCAGCAGAGACTCCGGGACCTACAATGAGCAGTTCTTC.

This chain links TRBV19 with TRBJ1-1; 10 positions agree with TRBD1. V shed 8 bases, J shed 0 bases, and the junction held 6 bases outside the gene matches. CDR3 size: 15 residues. Germline lookup yields CDR1 LNHDA and CDR2 SQIVND (reference sequence). CDR3 sequence: CASGRDRGMNTEAFF. The CDR3 coding sequence is TGTGCCAGTGGCCGGGACAGGGGTATGAACACTGAAGCTTTCTTT.

The chain has TRBV5-1 and TRBJ2-5; D is uncertain. Trimming removed 0 bases at V and 2 bases at J, with 8 bases between. This CDR3 is 14 amino acids long. The germline gives CDR1 SGHRS, CDR2 YFSETQ. CDR3 sequence reads: CASSLGAGQETQYF. The CDR3 nucleotides are TGCGCCAGCAGCTTGGGTGCAGGTCAAGAGACCCAGTACTTC.

This clone occurred a few times. The chain employs TRBV5-1 and TRBJ1-5, with D maybe TRBD1 (6 bases). V was trimmed by 0 bases and J by 4 bases, leaving 11 bases between them. CDR1 is SGHRS, CDR2 YFSETQ, per germline. The CDR3 is 15 residues long. CDR3 in DNA: TGCGCCAGCAGCTTGGATGGAACAGGGAATCAGCCCCAGCATTTT. Its translation: CASSLDGTGNQPQHF.

This chain connects TRBV14 to TRBJ1-5; 9 bases are a match to TRBD1. The ends lost 1 base at V and 5 bases at J; junction bases unmatched: 6. In germline, CDR1 is SGHDN, CDR2 FVKESK. The CDR3 runs 16 residues. Here the CDR3 reads CASSQGDRDSHQPQHF. The DNA of the CDR3 is TGTGCCAGCAGCCAAGGGGACAGGGACTCCCATCAGCCCCAGCATTTT.

The chain combines TRBV2 with TRBJ2-1; 9 bases agree with TRBD1. Germline V CDR1 and CDR2: SNHLY, FYNNEI. The CDR3 has 15 residues. After removal of 6 bases from V and 0 bases from J, the junction contained 3 bases not matched to a gene. The CDR3 sequence is CASSLTGGSYNEQFF. Here the CDR3 DNA reads TGTGCCAGCAGCCTGACAGGGGGCTCCTACAATGAGCAGTTCTTC.

V is TRBV18 and J is TRBJ2-6, with D unclear. Trimming cost V 2 bases and J 0 bases, with 14 bases left between them. The CDR3 is 18 residues long. Germline V CDR1 and CDR2: KGHSH, LQKENI. CDR3 residues: CASSPNQLRSSGANVLTF. Written as DNA, the CDR3 is TGTGCCAGCTCACCAAACCAGCTTCGGAGCTCTGGGGCCAACGTCCTGACTTTC.

This chain links TRBV6-5 with TRBJ2-2; D not certain. Deletions cut 10 bases from V and 4 bases from J, with 13 bases between. Germline V gene data show CDR1 as MNHEY and CDR2 as SVGAGI. The CDR3 runs to 13 residues. In DNA form, the CDR3 reads TGTGCCACCTCATCGGTTGGCACCGGGGAGCTGTTTTTT. Protein: CATSSVGTGELFF.

This clone came up once. This chain joins TRBV5-3 and TRBJ2-2, with 10 bases lining up with TRBD2. TRBV5-3 is recorded as an ORF, its role being uncertain. The ends lost 2 bases at V and 1 base at J; junction bases unmatched: 11. The CDR3 runs to 19 residues. CDR3 residues: CARSFSSGRVGENTGELFF. CDR3 in DNA: TGTGCCAGAAGCTTCTCTAGCGGGAGAGTGGGCGAGAACACCGGGGAGCTGTTTTTT.

The V and J genes are TRBV6-5 and TRBJ1-6, with TRBD1 matching over 9 bases. This CDR3 has 14 amino acids. Germline V gene lookup returns CDR1 MNHEY and CDR2 SVGAGI. V lost 6 bases, J lost 7 bases, and 4 bases stayed unmatched. The CDR3 region is CASSIDRGNSPLHF. The CDR3, as DNA: TGTGCCAGCAGCATAGACAGGGGGAATTCACCCCTCCACTTT.

The chain employs TRBV2 and TRBJ2-3; D may be TRBD1 (5 bases). The CDR3 length is 15 residues. The V and J ends lost 3 bases and 2 bases respectively, with 12 bases between them. Germline V lookup: CDR1 SNHLY, CDR2 FYNNEI. The DNA of the CDR3 is TGTGCCAGCAGTGAGGGGCTCCCCCCCACAGATACGCAGTATTTT. Translation gives CASSEGLPPTDTQYF. Variable domain in full (rest from reference TRBV2 and TRBJ2-3): EPEVTQTPSHQVTQMGQEVILRCVPISNHLYFYWYRQILGQKVEFLVSFYNNEISEKSEIFDDQFSVERPDGSNFTLKIRSTKLEDSAMYFCASSEGLPPTDTQYFGPGTRLTVL.

The V gene is TRBV4-1, the J gene TRBJ2-5, with a weak D call TRBD1 (5 bases). V was pared by 6 bases and J by 1 base, with 9 bases between. Per germline, CDR1 MGHRA and CDR2 YSYEKL. This CDR3 has 13 amino acids. The CDR3, as DNA: TGCGCCAGCAGTAGGGGATCCCAAGAGACCCAGTACTTC. This encodes CASSRGSQETQYF.

The V and J genes are TRBV23-1 and TRBJ2-7; 10 nucleotides align to TRBD1. TRBV23-1 is classed as an ORF, of uncertain function. The CDR3 consists of 16 residues. V dropped 0 bases and J dropped 1; count of bases not matched to a gene: 3. In nucleotides, the CDR3 is TGCGCCAGCAGTCAATCGCGGGACAGGGGTTCCTACGAGCAGTACTTC. This codes for CASSQSRDRGSYEQYF.

J is TRBJ2-7 and V is TRBV6-1; 7 nucleotides line up with TRBD1. The ends lost 2 bases at V and 2 bases at J; junction bases unmatched: 3. Germline V gene lookup returns CDR1 MNHNS and CDR2 SASEGT. The CDR3 runs to 14 residues. The DNA for the CDR3 is TGTGCCAGCAGTGAATTAGGACAGGCCTACGAGCAGTACTTC. It yields the protein CASSELGQAYEQYF.

V is TRBV19 and J is TRBJ2-6; D is unclear. Trimming cost V 2 bases and J 0 bases, with 11 bases left between them. Germline CDR1 is LNHDA and CDR2 is SQIVND (reference sequence). The CDR3 covers 17 residues. CDR3 DNA: TGTGCCAGTAGTATAACGTCCATGAGCTCTGGGGCCAACGTCCTGACTTTC. Protein: CASSITSMSSGANVLTF.

The chain combines TRBV5-4 with TRBJ2-3, with D possibly matching TRBD2 (5 bases). Germline lookup yields CDR1 SGHNT and CDR2 YYREEE (reference sequence). Trimming took 4 bases from V and 10 from J, leaving 10 bases between them. The CDR3 is 11 residues long. CDR3 nucleotide sequence: TGTGCCAGCAGCGACGTGCGGGCGCAGTATTTT. Translated: CASSDVRAQYF.